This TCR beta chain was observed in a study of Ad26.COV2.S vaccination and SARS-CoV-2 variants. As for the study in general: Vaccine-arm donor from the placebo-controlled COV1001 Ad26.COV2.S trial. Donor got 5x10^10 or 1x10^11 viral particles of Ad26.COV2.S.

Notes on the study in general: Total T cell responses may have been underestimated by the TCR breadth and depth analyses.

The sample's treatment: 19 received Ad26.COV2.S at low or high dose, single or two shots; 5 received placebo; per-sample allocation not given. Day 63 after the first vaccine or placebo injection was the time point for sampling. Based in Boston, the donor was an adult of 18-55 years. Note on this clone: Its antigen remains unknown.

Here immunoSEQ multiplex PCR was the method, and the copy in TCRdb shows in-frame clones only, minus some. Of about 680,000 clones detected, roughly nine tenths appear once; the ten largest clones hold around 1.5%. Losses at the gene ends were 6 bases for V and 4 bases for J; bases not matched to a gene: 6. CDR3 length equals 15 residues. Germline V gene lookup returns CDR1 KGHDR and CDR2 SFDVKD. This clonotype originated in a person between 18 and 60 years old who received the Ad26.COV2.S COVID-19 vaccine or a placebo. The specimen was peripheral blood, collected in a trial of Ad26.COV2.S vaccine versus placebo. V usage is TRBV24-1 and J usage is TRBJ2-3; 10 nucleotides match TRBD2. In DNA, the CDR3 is TGTGCCACCAGTTCTAGCGGGAGAGCAGCAGATACGCAGTATTTT. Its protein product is CATSSSGRAADTQYF.